The rows below give T cell receptor beta chains drawn from one sample of a study of shared clonotypes between healthy human individuals. Here immunoSEQ multiplex PCR was the method, and the copy in TCRdb shows in-frame clones only, minus some. The table has over a million clones, 75% to 85% seen once. Sequenced: memory CD4+ T cells from PBMCs. These TCRs come from a man aged 18 to 29 in good health. Some clones in this sample may be carry-over from other donors' samples. CDR3s include the opening cysteine and the closing phenylalanine or tryptophan. A D gene is named only where the DNA matches it firmly. Clone sizes are given selectively: once, few, many, or a class where the clone is expanded.

d_call	v_call	j_call	clone_size	cdr3_nt	cdr3_aa
TRBD1	TRBV15	TRBJ2-1	.	TGTGCCACCAGCAGAGGACAGGGGGCGCGGAATGAGCAGTTCTTC	CATSRGQGARNEQFF
.	TRBV5-1	TRBJ2-2	.	TGCGCCAGCGGGGGACAGAACACCGGGGAGCTGTTTTTT	CASGGQNTGELFF
.	TRBV28	TRBJ1-2	once	TGTGCCAGCAGTTTACTGCTTTCTAACTATGGCTACACCTTC	CASSLLLSNYGYTF
.	TRBV10-3	TRBJ2-2	.	TGTGCCATCCCCCGGGGGGCTCAAACGAACACCGGGGAGCTGTTTTTT	CAIPRGAQTNTGELFF
TRBD2	TRBV4-1	TRBJ2-3	.	TGCGCCAGCAGCCCAGCGGGAGGGCCTCTGGGGGCAGATACGCAGTATTTT	CASSPAGGPLGADTQYF
TRBD1	TRBV27	TRBJ2-1	.	TGTGCCAGCAGACGACGACAGGGGAATGAGCAGTTCTTC	CASRRRQGNEQFF
.	TRBV28	TRBJ1-1	many	TGTGCCATCCGCTCGCAATATACCACTGAAGCTTTCTTT	CAIRSQYTTEAFF
.	TRBV30	TRBJ1-2	few	TGTGCCTGGAGTGTAGCTGGGACATTTGGCTATGGCTACACCTTC	CAWSVAGTFGYGYTF
TRBD2	TRBV2	TRBJ2-1	.	TGTGCCAGCATCATACTGTTAGCGGGAGTGGGCAGGAATGAGCAGTTCTTC	CASIILLAGVGRNEQFF
TRBD1	TRBV18	TRBJ2-1	.	TGTGCCAGCCGGCCGTCAGGGACAGGGGGACACAATGAGCAGTTCTTC	CASRPSGTGGHNEQFF
.	TRBV5-5	TRBJ1-3	.	TGTGCCAGCAGCTTGGTAAGGGTATCCTCTGGAAACACCATATATTTT	CASSLVRVSSGNTIYF
TRBD2	TRBV7-9	TRBJ2-1	.	TGTGCCAGCAGGCCTACCGGGACTAGCTCTATCAATGAGCAGTTCTTC	CASRPTGTSSINEQFF
.	TRBV4-2	TRBJ1-5	few	TGTGCCAGCAGCCGAACCAGGGATAACAGCAATCAGCCCCAGCATTTT	CASSRTRDNSNQPQHF
.	TRBV7-3	TRBJ2-1	.	TGTGCCAGCAGCAACGACAGGTACAATGAGCAGTTCTTC	CASSNDRYNEQFF
TRBD1	TRBV7-9	TRBJ1-1	.	TGTGCCAGCAGCGCGAACAGGGGATTGGGTGCTTTCTTT	CASSANRGLGAFF
.	TRBV2	TRBJ2-3	.	TGTGCCAGCAGTGCTACAACCCCAGATACGCAGTATTTT	CASSATTPDTQYF
.	TRBV4-3	TRBJ2-7	.	TGCGCCAGCAGCCGAACCGGGGACGTCTCCTACGAGCAGTACTTC	CASSRTGDVSYEQYF
.	TRBV19	TRBJ1-1	.	TGTGCCAGTATAGACCGTGGCGGGAGCAAGGTTGAAGCTTTCTTT	CASIDRGGSKVEAFF
TRBD2	TRBV7-2	TRBJ2-1	.	TGTGCCAGCAGCCCAACTAGCGGGACCCCCAATGAGCAGTTCTTC	CASSPTSGTPNEQFF
.	TRBV5-1	TRBJ2-3	.	TGCGCCAGCAGTGAACAGATTAGCACAGATACGCAGTATTTT	CASSEQISTDTQYF
TRBD1	TRBV5-1	TRBJ1-4	.	TGCGCCAGCAGCCCTGGGACAGGTTATAATGAAAAACTGTTTTTT	CASSPGTGYNEKLFF
TRBD2	TRBV5-1	TRBJ2-1	.	TGCGCCAGCAGAGTTAGCGGGTCCTACAATGAGCAGTTCTTC	CASRVSGSYNEQFF
.	TRBV7-6	TRBJ2-2	.	TGTGCCAGCAGCTCCCGGGGCCTCACCGGGGAGCTGTTTTTT	CASSSRGLTGELFF
.	TRBV6-6	TRBJ2-7	.	TGTGCCAGCACCCTTGGCCCAGATCCCTACGAGCAGTACTTC	CASTLGPDPYEQYF